This T cell receptor beta chain emerged from a study of blood T cell repertoires in COVID-19. Looking at the study overall: Sources were T cells, B-cell-depleted T cells, or PBMCs; the material itself was cDNA or gDNA.

Across about 22 US areas, participants ranged in age from roughly 18 to 95 years. All recovered Cohort 3 donors got two negative PCRs, got clearance, or saw symptom resolution. Here immunoSEQ multiplex PCR was the method, and the copy in TCRdb shows in-frame clones only, minus some. This table holds a few hundred thousand clones, more than 90% found once. Deletions cut 6 bases from V and 2 bases from J, with 19 bases between. The CDR3 runs 17 residues. Germline V gene sequence: CDR1 LNHDA, CDR2 SQIVND (reference sequence). V usage is TRBV19 and J usage is TRBJ2-2; possible D gene TRBD1, 6 bases. Material: PBMCs or T cells enriched from blood (not recorded which). The receptor's source is a woman aged 25 to 39 who had recovered from COVID-19. CDR3 residues: CASSQPSRGPNTGELFF. The CDR3 DNA is TGTGCCAGTAGCCAACCCTCCAGGGGTCCCAACACCGGGGAGCTGTTTTTT.